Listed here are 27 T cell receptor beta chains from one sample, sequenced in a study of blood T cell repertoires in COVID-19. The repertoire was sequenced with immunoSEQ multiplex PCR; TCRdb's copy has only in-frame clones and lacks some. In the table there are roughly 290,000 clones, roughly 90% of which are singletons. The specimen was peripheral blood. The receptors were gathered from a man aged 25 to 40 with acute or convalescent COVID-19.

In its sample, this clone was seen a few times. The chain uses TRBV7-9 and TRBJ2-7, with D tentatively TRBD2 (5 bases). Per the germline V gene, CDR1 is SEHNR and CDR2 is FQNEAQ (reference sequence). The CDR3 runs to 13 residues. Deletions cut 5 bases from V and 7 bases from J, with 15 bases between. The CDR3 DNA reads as TGTGCCAGCAGCCAAAGTCTACGAGGGGAGCAGTACTTC. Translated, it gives CASSQSLRGEQYF.

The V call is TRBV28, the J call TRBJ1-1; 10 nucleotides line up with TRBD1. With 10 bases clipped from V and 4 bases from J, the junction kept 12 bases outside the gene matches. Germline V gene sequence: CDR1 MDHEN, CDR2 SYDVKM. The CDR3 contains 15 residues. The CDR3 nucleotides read TGTGCCATCAGACAGGGGGCGTGGGCGGGCACTGAAGCTTTCTTT. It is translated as CAIRQGAWAGTEAFF. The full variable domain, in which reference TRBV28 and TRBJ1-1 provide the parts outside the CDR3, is DVKVTQSSRYLVKRTGEKVFLECVQDMDHENMFWYRQDPGLGLRLIYFSYDVKMKEKGDIPEGYSVSREKKERFSLILESASTNQTSMYLCAIRQGAWAGTEAFFGQGTRLTVV.

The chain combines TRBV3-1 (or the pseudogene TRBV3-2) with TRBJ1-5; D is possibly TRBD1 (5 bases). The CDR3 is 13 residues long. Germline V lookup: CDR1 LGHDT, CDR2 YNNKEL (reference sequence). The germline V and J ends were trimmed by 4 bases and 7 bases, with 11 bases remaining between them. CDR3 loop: CASSRGDQQPQHF. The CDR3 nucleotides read TGTGCCAGCAGCCGGGGGGACCAGCAGCCCCAGCATTTT.

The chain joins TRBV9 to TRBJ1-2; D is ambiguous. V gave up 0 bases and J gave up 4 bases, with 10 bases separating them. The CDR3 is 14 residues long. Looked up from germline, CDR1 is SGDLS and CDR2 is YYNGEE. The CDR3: CASSVEVSGYGYTF. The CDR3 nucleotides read TGTGCCAGCAGCGTAGAGGTCAGCGGCTATGGCTACACCTTC.

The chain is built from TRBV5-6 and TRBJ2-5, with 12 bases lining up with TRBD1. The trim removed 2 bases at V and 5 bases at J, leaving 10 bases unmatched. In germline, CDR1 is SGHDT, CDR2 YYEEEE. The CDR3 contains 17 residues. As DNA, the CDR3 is TGTGCCAGCAGCTTCTTTGGAAGGGACAGGGGGCTGGAGACCCAGTACTTC. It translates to CASSFFGRDRGLETQYF.

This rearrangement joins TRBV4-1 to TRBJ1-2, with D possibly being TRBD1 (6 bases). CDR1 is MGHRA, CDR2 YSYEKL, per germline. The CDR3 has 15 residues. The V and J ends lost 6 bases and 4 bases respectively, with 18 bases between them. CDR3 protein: CASSIGPGQLYGYTF. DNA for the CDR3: TGCGCCAGCAGTATAGGTCCGGGACAACTCTATGGCTACACCTTC.

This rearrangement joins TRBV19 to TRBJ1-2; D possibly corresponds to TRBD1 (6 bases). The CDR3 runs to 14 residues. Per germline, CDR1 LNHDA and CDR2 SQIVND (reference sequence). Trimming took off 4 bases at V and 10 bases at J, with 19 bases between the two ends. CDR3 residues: CASSTRTAQGDYTF. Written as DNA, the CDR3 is TGTGCCAGTAGTACGCGGACAGCGCAGGGCGACTACACCTTC.

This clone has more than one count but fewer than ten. The CDR3, as DNA: TGTGCCAGCAGCGTATCGGGAGTTTCACCCCTCCACTTT. Translation gives CASSVSGVSPLHF. J is TRBJ1-6 and V is TRBV9; D unclear. Germline V lookup: CDR1 SGDLS, CDR2 YYNGEE. The CDR3 is 13 amino acids. Trimming removed 1 base at V and 9 bases at J, with 8 bases between. Drawing the rest from reference TRBV9 and TRBJ1-6, the complete variable domain is DSGVTQTPKHLITATGQRVTLRCSPRSGDLSVYWYQQSLDQGLQFLIQYYNGEERAKGNILERFSAQQFPDLHSELNLSSLELGDSALYFCASSVSGVSPLHFGNGTRLTVT.

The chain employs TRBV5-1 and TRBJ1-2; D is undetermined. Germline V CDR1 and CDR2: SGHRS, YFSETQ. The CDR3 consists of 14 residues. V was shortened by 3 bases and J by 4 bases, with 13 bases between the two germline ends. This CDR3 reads CASSSLGPTYGYTF. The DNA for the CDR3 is TGCGCCAGCAGCTCCCTGGGCCCGACCTATGGCTACACCTTC.

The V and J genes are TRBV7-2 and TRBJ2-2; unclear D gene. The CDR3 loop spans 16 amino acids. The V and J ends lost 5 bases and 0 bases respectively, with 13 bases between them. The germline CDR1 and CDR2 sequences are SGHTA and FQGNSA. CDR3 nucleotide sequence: TGTGCCAGCAGCCCCCATAGAGGATCGAACACCGGGGAGCTGTTTTTT. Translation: CASSPHRGSNTGELFF.

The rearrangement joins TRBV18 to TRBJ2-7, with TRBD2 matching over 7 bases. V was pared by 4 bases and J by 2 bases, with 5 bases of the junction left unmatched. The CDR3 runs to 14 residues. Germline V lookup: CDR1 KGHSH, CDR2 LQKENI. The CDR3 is CASSREGRTYEQYF. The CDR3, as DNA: TGTGCCAGCTCACGGGAGGGCCGAACCTACGAGCAGTACTTC.

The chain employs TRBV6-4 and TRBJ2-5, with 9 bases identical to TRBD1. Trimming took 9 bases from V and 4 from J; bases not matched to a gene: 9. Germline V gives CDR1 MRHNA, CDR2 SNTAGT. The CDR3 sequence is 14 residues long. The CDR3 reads CARMNRGRRETQYF. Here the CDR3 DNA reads TGTGCCAGGATGAACAGGGGGCGAAGAGAGACCCAGTACTTC.

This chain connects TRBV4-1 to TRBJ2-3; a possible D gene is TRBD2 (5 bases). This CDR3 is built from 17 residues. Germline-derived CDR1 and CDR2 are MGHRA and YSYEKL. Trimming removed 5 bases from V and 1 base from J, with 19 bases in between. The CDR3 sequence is CASSERHLGVGTDTQYF. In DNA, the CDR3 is TGCGCCAGCAGCGAACGCCACCTCGGGGTCGGCACAGATACGCAGTATTTT.

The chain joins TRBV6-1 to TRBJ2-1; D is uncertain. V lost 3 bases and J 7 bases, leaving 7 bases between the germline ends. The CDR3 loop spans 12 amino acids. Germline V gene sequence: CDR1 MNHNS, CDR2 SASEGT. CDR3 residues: CASSEGINEQFF. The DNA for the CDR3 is TGTGCCAGCAGTGAGGGCATAAATGAGCAGTTCTTC.

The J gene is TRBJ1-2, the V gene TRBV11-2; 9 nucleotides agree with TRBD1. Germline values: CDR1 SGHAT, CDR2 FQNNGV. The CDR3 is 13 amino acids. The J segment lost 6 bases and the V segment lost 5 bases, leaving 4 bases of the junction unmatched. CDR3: CASSRDRVNGYTF. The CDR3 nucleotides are TGTGCCAGCAGCCGGGACAGGGTCAATGGCTACACCTTC.

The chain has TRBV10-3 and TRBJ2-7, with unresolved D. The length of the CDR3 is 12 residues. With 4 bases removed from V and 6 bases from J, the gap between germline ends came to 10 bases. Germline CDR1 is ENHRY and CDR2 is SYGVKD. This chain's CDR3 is CAISVYPGEQYF. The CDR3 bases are TGTGCCATCAGTGTGTATCCGGGCGAGCAGTACTTC.

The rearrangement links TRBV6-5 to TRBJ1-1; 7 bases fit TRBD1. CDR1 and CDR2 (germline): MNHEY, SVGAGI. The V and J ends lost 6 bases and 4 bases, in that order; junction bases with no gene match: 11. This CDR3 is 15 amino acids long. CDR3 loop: CASRARQGGGTEAFF. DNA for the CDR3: TGTGCCAGCAGGGCCCGACAGGGTGGAGGCACTGAAGCTTTCTTT.

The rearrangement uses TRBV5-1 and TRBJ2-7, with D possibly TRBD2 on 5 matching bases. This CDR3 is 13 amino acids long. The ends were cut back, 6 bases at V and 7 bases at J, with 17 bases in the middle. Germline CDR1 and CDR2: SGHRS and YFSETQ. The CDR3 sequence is CASTFGPREEQYF. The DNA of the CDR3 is TGCGCCAGCACATTTGGGCCCCGGGAAGAGCAGTACTTC.

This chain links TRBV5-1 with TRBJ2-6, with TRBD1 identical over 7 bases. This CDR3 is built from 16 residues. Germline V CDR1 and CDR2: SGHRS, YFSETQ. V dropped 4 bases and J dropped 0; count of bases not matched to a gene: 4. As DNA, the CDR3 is TGCGCCAGCAGCCCGGACAGGAACTCTGGGGCCAACGTCCTGACTTTC. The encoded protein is CASSPDRNSGANVLTF.

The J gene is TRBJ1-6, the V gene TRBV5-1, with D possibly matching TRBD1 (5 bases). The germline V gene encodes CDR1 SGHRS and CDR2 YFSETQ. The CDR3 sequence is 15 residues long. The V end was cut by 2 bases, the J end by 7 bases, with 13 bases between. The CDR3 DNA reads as TGCGCCAGCAGCTTAACCAGGGTCGACAATTCACCCCTCCACTTT. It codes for CASSLTRVDNSPLHF.

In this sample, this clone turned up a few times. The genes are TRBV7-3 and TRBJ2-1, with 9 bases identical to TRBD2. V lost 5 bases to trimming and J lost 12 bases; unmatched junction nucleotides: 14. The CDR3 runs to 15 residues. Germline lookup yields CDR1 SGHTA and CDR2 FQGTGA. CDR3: CASSPGLATPRGQFF. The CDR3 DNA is TGTGCCAGCAGCCCCGGACTAGCGACCCCCCGAGGGCAGTTCTTC.

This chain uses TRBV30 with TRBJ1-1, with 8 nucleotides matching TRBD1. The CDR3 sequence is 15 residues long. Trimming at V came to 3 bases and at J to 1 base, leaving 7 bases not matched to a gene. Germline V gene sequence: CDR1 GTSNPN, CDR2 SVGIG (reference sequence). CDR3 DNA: TGTGCCTGGAGAGGACAGGGTATTGGGAACACTGAAGCTTTCTTT. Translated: CAWRGQGIGNTEAFF.

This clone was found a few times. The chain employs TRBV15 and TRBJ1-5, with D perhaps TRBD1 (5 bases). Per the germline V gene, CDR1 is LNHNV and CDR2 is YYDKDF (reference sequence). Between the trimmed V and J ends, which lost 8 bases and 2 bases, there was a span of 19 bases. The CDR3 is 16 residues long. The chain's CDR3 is CATGDLRGLGNQPQHF. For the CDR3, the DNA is TGTGCCACCGGCGATTTGCGGGGGTTGGGCAATCAGCCCCAGCATTTT.

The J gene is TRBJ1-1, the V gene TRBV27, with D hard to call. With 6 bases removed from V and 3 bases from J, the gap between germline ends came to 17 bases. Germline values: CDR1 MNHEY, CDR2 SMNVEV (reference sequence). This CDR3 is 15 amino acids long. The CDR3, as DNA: TGTGCCAGCAGCCCCTCCCAAGTCACTCACACTGAAGCTTTCTTT. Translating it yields CASSPSQVTHTEAFF.

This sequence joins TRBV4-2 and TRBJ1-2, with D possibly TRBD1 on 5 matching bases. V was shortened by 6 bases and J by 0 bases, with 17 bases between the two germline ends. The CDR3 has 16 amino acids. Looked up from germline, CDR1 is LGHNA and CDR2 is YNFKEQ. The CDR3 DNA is TGTGCCAGCAGGCCCAATATAGGGGCTTCTAACTATGGCTACACCTTC. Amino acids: CASRPNIGASNYGYTF.

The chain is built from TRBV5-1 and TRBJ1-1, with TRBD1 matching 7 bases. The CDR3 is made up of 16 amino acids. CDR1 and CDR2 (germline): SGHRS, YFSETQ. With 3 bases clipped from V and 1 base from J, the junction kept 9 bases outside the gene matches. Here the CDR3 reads CASSYTGASSNTEAFF. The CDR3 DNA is TGCGCCAGCAGCTACACAGGGGCCTCTTCGAACACTGAAGCTTTCTTT.

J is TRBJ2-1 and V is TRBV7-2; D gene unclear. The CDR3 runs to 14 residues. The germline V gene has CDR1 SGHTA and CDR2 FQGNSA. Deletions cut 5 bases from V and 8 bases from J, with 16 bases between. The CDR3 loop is CASSPEIVVYEQFF. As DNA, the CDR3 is TGTGCCAGCAGCCCCGAGATCGTAGTATATGAGCAGTTCTTC.